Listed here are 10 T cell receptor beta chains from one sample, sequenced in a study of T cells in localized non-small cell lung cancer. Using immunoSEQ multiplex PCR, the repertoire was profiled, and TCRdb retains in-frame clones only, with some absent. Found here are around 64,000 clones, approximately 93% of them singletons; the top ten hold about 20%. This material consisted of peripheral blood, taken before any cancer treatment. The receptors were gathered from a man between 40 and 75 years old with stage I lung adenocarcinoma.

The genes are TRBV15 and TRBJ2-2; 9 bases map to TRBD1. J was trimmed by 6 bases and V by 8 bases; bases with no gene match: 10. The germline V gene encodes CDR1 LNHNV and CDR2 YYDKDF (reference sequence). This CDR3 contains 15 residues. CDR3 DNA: TGTGCCACCGCCACAGACAGGGGGTTGGCCGGGGAGCTGTTTTTT. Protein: CATATDRGLAGELFF.

The CDR3 coding sequence is TGTGCCAGCCTTCCATACATGACGAGAGCCCCCCTGGGTTCCACCGGGGAGCTGTTTTTT. This encodes CASLPYMTRAPLGSTGELFF. This chain links TRBV6-4 with TRBJ2-2; D not resolved. Germline V gene data show CDR1 as MRHNA and CDR2 as SNTAGT. The ends were cut back, 8 bases at V and 4 bases at J, with 32 bases in the middle. The CDR3 spans 20 residues.

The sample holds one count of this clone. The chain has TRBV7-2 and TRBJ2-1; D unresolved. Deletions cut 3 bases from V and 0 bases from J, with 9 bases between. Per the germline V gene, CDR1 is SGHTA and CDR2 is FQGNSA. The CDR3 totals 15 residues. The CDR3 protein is CASSFFPGSYNEQFF. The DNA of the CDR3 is TGTGCCAGCAGCTTTTTCCCAGGCTCCTACAATGAGCAGTTCTTC.

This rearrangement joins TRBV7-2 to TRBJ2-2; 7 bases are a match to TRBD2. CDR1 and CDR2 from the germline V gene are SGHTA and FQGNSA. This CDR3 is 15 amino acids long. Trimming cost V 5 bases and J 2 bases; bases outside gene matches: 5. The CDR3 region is CASSRGGVNTGELFF. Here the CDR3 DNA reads TGTGCCAGCAGCCGGGGAGGGGTTAACACCGGGGAGCTGTTTTTT.

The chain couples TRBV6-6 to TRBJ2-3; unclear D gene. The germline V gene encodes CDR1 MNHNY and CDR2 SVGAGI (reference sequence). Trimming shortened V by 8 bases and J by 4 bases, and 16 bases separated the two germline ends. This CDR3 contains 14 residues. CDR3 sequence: CASLPSRNSDTQYF. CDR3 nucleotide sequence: TGTGCCAGCCTACCATCGAGAAATTCAGATACGCAGTATTTT.

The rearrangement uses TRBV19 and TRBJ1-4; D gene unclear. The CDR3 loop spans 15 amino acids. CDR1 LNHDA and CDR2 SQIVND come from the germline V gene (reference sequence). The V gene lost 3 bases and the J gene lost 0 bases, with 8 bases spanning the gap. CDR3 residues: CASSMRVATNEKLFF. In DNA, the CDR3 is TGTGCCAGTAGTATGCGGGTTGCAACTAATGAAAAACTGTTTTTT.

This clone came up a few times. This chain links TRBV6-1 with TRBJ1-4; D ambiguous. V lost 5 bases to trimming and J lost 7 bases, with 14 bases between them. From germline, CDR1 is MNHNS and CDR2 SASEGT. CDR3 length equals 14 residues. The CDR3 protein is CASSPATRGEKLFF. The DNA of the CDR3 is TGTGCCAGCAGTCCAGCTACTCGGGGTGAAAAACTGTTTTTT.

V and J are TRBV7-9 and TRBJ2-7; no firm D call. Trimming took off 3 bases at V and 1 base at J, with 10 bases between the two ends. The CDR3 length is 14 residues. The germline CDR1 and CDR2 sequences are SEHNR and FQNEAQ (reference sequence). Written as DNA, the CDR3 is TGTGCCAGCAGCTTGACCGACTCTTCCTACGAGCAGTACTTC. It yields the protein CASSLTDSSYEQYF.

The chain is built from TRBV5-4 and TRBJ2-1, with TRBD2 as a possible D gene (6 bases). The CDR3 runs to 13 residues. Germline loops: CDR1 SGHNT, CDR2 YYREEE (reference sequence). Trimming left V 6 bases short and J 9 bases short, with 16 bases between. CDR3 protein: CASTLPLGGEQFF. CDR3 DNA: TGTGCCAGCACCCTGCCCCTGGGGGGTGAGCAGTTCTTC.

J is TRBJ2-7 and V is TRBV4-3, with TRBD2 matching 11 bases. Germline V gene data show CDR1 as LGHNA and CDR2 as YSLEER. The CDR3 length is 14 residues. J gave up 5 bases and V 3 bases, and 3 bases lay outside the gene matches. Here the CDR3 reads CASSHLAGGDEQYF. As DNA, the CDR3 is TGCGCCAGCAGCCACCTAGCGGGAGGCGACGAGCAGTACTTC.